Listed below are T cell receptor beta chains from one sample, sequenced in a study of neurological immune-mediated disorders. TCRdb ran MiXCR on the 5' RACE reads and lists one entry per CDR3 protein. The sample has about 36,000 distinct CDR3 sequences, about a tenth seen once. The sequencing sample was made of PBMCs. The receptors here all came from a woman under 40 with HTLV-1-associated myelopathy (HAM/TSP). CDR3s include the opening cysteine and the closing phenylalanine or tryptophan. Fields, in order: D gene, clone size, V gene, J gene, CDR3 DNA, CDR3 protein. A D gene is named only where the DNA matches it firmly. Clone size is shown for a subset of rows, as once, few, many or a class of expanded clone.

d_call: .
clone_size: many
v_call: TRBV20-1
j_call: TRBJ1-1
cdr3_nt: TGCAGTGCTCATGTGGGGGGCAGCACTGAAGCTTTCTTT
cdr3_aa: CSAHVGGSTEAFF

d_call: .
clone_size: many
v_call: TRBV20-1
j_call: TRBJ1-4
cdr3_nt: TGCAGTGCCAATGGACGGGTTGCAACTAATGAAAAACTGTTTTTT
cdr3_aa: CSANGRVATNEKLFF

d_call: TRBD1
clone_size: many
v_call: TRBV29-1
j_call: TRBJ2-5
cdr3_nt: TGCAGCGGGGCCGGGACAGGGGGGGGAAGGACCCAGTACTTC
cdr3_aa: CSGAGTGGGRTQYF

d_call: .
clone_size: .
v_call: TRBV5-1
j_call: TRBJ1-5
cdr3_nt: TGCGACAGCCCCTGCTCGGCCTGGGGCAATCAGCCCCAGCATTTT
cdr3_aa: CDSPCSAWGNQPQHF

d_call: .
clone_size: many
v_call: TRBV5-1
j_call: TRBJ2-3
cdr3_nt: TGCGCCAGCAGCCATGACAGGCCCTCACAAGATACGCAGTATTTT
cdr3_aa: CASSHDRPSQDTQYF

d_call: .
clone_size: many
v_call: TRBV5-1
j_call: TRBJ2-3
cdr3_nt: TGCGCCAGCAGTTCCGCCTCTAGCACAGATACGCAGTATTTT
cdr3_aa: CASSSASSTDTQYF

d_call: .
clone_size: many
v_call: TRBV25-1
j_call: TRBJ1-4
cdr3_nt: TGTGCCAGTATGAACCGGGCTTCTAATGAAAAACTGTTTTTT
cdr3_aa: CASMNRASNEKLFF

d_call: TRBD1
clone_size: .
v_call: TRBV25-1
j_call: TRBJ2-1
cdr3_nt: TGTGCCAGCAGTGAAGCCGGACAGGTCGATGAGCAGTTCTTC
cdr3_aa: CASSEAGQVDEQFF

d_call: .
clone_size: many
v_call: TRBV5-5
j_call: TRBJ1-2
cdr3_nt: TGTGCCAGCAGCTTGTGGGGACCTAACTATGGCTACACCTTC
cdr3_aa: CASSLWGPNYGYTF

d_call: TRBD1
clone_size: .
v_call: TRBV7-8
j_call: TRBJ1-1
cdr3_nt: TGTGCCAGCAGCTACGGGACAGAGATTTTGGGAGAAGCTTTATTT
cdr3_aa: CASSYGTEILGEALF

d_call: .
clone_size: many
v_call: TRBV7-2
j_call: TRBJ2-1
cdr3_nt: TGTGCCAGCACCCCCGGGGGCGGGCCATACAATGAGCAGTTCTTC
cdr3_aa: CASTPGGGPYNEQFF

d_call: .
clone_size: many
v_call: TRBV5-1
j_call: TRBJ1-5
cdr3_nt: TGCGCCAGCAGCTCGGGTGCGGGGGATAGCAATCAGCCCCAGCATTTT
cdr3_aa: CASSSGAGDSNQPQHF

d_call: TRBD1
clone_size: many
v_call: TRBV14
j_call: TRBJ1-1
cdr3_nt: TGTGCCAGCAGCCCACCGGGACAGGGGACTGGCACTGAAGCTTTCTTT
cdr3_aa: CASSPPGQGTGTEAFF

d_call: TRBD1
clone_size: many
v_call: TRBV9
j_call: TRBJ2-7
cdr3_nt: TGTGCCAGCAGCGTGGTCGGACAGGGAGGTGAGCAGTACTTC
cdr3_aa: CASSVVGQGGEQYF

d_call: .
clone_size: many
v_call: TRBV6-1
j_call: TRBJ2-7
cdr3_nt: TGTGCCAGCAGTAAAACAGGGGAGGCCTACGAGCAGTACTTC
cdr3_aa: CASSKTGEAYEQYF

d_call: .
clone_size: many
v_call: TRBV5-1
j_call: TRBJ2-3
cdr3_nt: TGCGCCAGCAGCTTGGATTCTGGGGGTAGCACAGATACGCAGTATTTT
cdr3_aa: CASSLDSGGSTDTQYF

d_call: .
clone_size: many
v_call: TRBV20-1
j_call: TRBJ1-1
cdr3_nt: TGCAGTGCTAGAAGGAGGATGAACACTGAAGCTTTCTTT
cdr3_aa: CSARRRMNTEAFF

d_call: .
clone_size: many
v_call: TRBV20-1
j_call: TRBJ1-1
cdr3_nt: TGCAGTGCTAGTAACCCGGCAGGCCGCTCGGAAGCTTTCTTT
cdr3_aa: CSASNPAGRSEAFF

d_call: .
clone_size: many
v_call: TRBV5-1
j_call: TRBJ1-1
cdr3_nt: TGCGCCAGCAGCTACGGGGGACCCACTGAAGCTTTCTTT
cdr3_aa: CASSYGGPTEAFF

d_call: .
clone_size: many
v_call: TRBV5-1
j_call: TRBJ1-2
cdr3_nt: TGCGCCAGCAGCTTTCGGGCAGGAGCTAACTATGGCTACACCTTC
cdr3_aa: CASSFRAGANYGYTF

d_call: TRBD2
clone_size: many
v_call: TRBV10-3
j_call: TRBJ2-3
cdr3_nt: TGTGCCATCAAAGGCTCTAGCGGGGGGGCCGGGAGGACAGATACGCAGTATTTT
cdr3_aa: CAIKGSSGGAGRTDTQYF

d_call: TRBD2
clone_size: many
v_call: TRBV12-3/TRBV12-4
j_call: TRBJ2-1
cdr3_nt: TGTGCCAGCAGAAACCAACCGGGACTAGGTAACGATGAGCAGTTCTTC
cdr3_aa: CASRNQPGLGNDEQFF

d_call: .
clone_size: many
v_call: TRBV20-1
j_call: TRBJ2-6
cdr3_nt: TGCAGTGCTGTACAGGGCGCTGGGGCCAACGTCCTGACTTTC
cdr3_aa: CSAVQGAGANVLTF